What follows are 29 T cell receptor beta chains derived from one specimen sequenced in a study of CD8+CD57+ T cells in acquired aplastic anemia. Whoever was chosen for sequencing had shown CD8+CD57+ cell expansion by flow cytometry. The template used for profiling TCR beta VDJ and CDR3 was genomic DNA. TCRdb re-analysed the reads in MiXCR, keeping a single row per CDR3 protein. The sample shows about 160,000 distinct CDR3 sequences, around 48% of them seen only once. Sequences were obtained from sorted CD4+, CD8+, or CD8+CD57+ T cells (not recorded which) from PBMCs. All receptors come from a human donor with aplastic anemia.

This chain uses TRBV19 with TRBJ1-6; D unresolved. V was cut by 3 bases and J by 7 bases, with 7 bases left in between. The germline V gene has CDR1 LNHDA and CDR2 SQIVND (reference sequence). The CDR3 has 13 residues. The CDR3 bases are TGTGCCAGTAGTATGTCCCCCAATTCACCCCTCCACTTT. Its translation: CASSMSPNSPLHF.

This clonotype was counted ten times or more. The gene calls are TRBV19 and TRBJ2-6; D uncertain. V was shortened by 3 bases and J by 0 bases, with 12 bases between the two germline ends. The CDR3 has 17 amino acids. Germline V CDR1 and CDR2: LNHDA, SQIVND (reference sequence). The CDR3 is CASSISNSRSGANVLTF. The CDR3 coding sequence is TGTGCCAGTAGTATCTCCAACTCCCGCTCTGGGGCCAACGTCCTGACTTTC.

The chain employs TRBV5-1 and TRBJ2-1; TRBD2 matches 14 bases. The V gene end was trimmed by 4 bases and the J gene end by 7 bases; junction bases not matched to a gene: 7. CDR3 length: 16 amino acids. From germline, CDR1 is SGHRS and CDR2 YFSETQ. CDR3 amino acids: CASSQTGLAGVNEQFF. The CDR3, as DNA: TGCGCCAGCAGCCAGACGGGACTAGCGGGAGTTAATGAGCAGTTCTTC.

This clonotype was found many times. The chain joins TRBV20-1 to TRBJ2-2, with 9 positions matching TRBD2. This CDR3 is 15 amino acids long. Germline CDR1 reads DFQATT; CDR2 reads SNEGSKA (reference sequence). V shed 5 bases and J 3 bases; nucleotides not matched to a gene: 7. The CDR3 reads CSASYSGSDTGELFF. CDR3 in DNA: TGCAGTGCTTCTTATAGCGGGAGTGACACCGGGGAGCTGTTTTTT.

The chain has TRBV25-1 and TRBJ2-5; no reliable D call. Between the trimmed V and J ends, which lost 6 bases and 4 bases, there was a span of 9 bases. The CDR3 is made up of 12 amino acids. CDR1 and CDR2 (germline): MGHDK, SYGVNS. DNA for the CDR3: TGTGCCAGCAGCGTTTTGAGAGAGACCCAGTACTTC. Amino acid sequence: CASSVLRETQYF.

The rearrangement links TRBV10-3 to TRBJ2-2; D remains ambiguous. This CDR3 comprises 12 residues. Germline CDR1 ENHRY, CDR2 SYGVKD. Between the trimmed V and J ends, which lost 7 bases and 6 bases, there was a span of 9 bases. The CDR3 DNA reads TGTGCCATCACACCTGGGCCCGGGGAGCTGTTTTTT. Protein sequence: CAITPGPGELFF.

The CDR3 loop is CGSAWTGAGNTIYF. The CDR3 coding sequence is TGTGGCTCGGCATGGACGGGAGCTGGAAACACCATATATTTT. The chain uses TRBV6-1 and TRBJ1-3; D is ambiguous. The CDR3 covers 14 residues. CDR1 MNHNS and CDR2 SASEGT come from the germline V gene.

The table lists this clonotype with many counts. CDR3 nucleotide sequence: TGCGCCAGCAGCTTGGACAGGGAGGAGACCCAGTACTTC. It yields the protein CASSLDREETQYF. This sequence joins TRBV5-1 and TRBJ2-5; possible D gene TRBD1, 6 bases. Germline V gene data show CDR1 as SGHRS and CDR2 as YFSETQ. There are 13 residues in the CDR3. With 0 bases removed from V and 5 bases from J, the gap between germline ends came to 8 bases.

This clonotype was recorded once. The chain has TRBV2 and TRBJ2-1; TRBD2 aligns across 10 bases. The CDR3 runs 14 residues. The V segment lost 7 bases and the J segment 6 bases; nucleotides outside the gene matches: 6. Germline assignment: CDR1 SNHLY and CDR2 FYNNEI. The CDR3 nucleotides are TGTGCCAGCAAACAGCGGGAGGGCCTCAATGAGCAGTTCTTC. Translation gives CASKQREGLNEQFF.

At least ten counts were recorded for this clonotype. The genes are TRBV5-1 and TRBJ2-1; 12 positions agree with TRBD2. Losses at the gene ends were 4 bases for V and 4 bases for J; bases not matched to a gene: 9. Germline V gene data show CDR1 as SGHRS and CDR2 as YFSETQ. The CDR3 runs 17 residues. The DNA of the CDR3 is TGCGCCAGCAGCCGACAGGGGCTAGCGGGAGGGTACAATGAGCAGTTCTTC. It codes for CASSRQGLAGGYNEQFF.

This clonotype was seen at least ten times. This sequence joins TRBV6-9 and TRBJ1-6; no clear D gene. The V end lost 11 bases, the J end lost 1 base, and 9 bases lay between the germline ends. This CDR3 region has 13 residues. CDR1 MNHGY and CDR2 SVAAGI come from the germline V gene. The CDR3 region is CAGRKSYNSPLHF. CDR3 coding DNA: TGTGCCGGCCGGAAGTCCTATAATTCACCCCTCCACTTT.

This clonotype has only a few counts. The chain has TRBV2 and TRBJ2-7; 7 bases match TRBD2. V dropped 6 bases and J dropped 1; count of bases not matched to a gene: 9. CDR3 length equals 15 residues. The germline V gene encodes CDR1 SNHLY and CDR2 FYNNEI. The CDR3 protein is CASSRSGAASYEQYF. Written as DNA, the CDR3 is TGTGCCAGCAGCCGCAGCGGGGCAGCGTCCTACGAGCAGTACTTC.

This chain uses TRBV20-1 with TRBJ2-1, with 12 bases that match TRBD1. Looked up from germline, CDR1 is DFQATT and CDR2 is SNEGSKA (reference sequence). The V and J ends lost 3 bases and 6 bases, in that order; junction bases with no gene match: 3. The CDR3 covers 14 residues. CDR3 region: CSARGQGASNEQFF. The CDR3 region has the DNA TGCAGTGCTAGGGGACAGGGGGCCTCCAATGAGCAGTTCTTC.

This clonotype was seen ten or more times. The rearrangement links TRBV5-1 to TRBJ2-6; D is unresolved. V was shortened by 0 bases and J by 2 bases, with 9 bases between the two germline ends. Germline CDR1 is SGHRS and CDR2 is YFSETQ. This CDR3 has 16 amino acids. CDR3 loop: CASSLEELTGANVLTF. The CDR3 coding sequence is TGCGCCAGCAGCTTGGAGGAACTTACTGGGGCCAACGTCCTGACTTTC. The full variable domain, rest sourced from reference TRBV5-1 and TRBJ2-6, is KAGVTQTPRYLIKTRGQQVTLSCSPISGHRSVSWYQQTPGQGLQFLFEYFSETQRNKGNFPGRFSGRQFSNSRSEMNVSTLELGDSALYLCASSLEELTGANVLTFGAGSRLTVL.

This chain links TRBV7-6 with TRBJ1-1; tentative D call: TRBD1 (5 bases). The CDR3 consists of 13 residues. V lost 4 bases and J 4 bases, leaving 10 bases between the germline ends. The germline gives CDR1 SGHVS, CDR2 FNYEAQ. This chain's CDR3 is CASSSGRSTEAFF. DNA for the CDR3: TGTGCCAGCAGCTCGGGGCGTAGCACTGAAGCTTTCTTT.

J is TRBJ1-2 and V is TRBV7-8, with TRBD1 matching over 8 bases. This CDR3 region has 14 residues. The trim removed 7 bases at V and 4 bases at J, leaving 8 bases unmatched. Germline V gives CDR1 SGHVS, CDR2 FQNEAQ. The CDR3, as DNA: TGTGCCAGCAACACAGGGGGTCGTGGCTATGGCTACACCTTC. Translation gives CASNTGGRGYGYTF.

This rearrangement joins TRBV20-1 to TRBJ2-3, with 7 bases fitting TRBD2. The V segment lost 7 bases and the J segment 5 bases; nucleotides outside the gene matches: 9. The CDR3 covers 13 residues. Germline-derived CDR1 and CDR2 are DFQATT and SNEGSKA (reference sequence). The CDR3, as DNA: TGCAGTGGATACCGGGAGGAAGGAGATACGCAGTATTTT. Protein: CSGYREEGDTQYF.

This clonotype was counted a single time. V is TRBV14 and J is TRBJ1-4; 7 nucleotides line up with TRBD1. The CDR3 runs to 16 residues. The germline gives CDR1 SGHDN, CDR2 FVKESK. The junction had 5 bases not matched to a gene; V was cut back by 4 bases and J by 0 bases. CDR3 region: CASSRDSVATNEKLFF. The CDR3 DNA reads as TGTGCCAGCAGCCGGGACAGCGTTGCAACTAATGAAAAACTGTTTTTT. The full variable domain, completed using reference TRBV14 and TRBJ1-4, is EAGVTQFPSHSVIEKGQTVTLRCDPISGHDNLYWYRRVMGKEIKFLLHFVKESKQDESGMPNNRFLAERTGGTYSTLKVQPAELEDSGVYFCASSRDSVATNEKLFFGSGTQLSVL.

There are many counts of this clonotype. The V call is TRBV5-1, the J call TRBJ2-7; D could derive from TRBD1 or TRBD2 (5 bases each). The V and J ends lost 2 bases and 5 bases respectively, with 17 bases between them. Germline V lookup: CDR1 SGHRS, CDR2 YFSETQ. This CDR3 is 15 amino acids long. Here the CDR3 DNA reads TGCGCCAGCAGCTTCCTGACAGCGGTGTCAGACGAGCAGTACTTC. Protein sequence: CASSFLTAVSDEQYF.

The rearrangement uses TRBV20-1 and TRBJ2-3, with TRBD2 matching 9 bases. V shed 5 bases and J 5 bases; nucleotides not matched to a gene: 11. In germline, CDR1 is DFQATT, CDR2 SNEGSKA (reference sequence). The CDR3 extends over 15 amino acids. The CDR3 region is CSAPSAAGGRDTQYF. For the CDR3, the DNA is TGCAGTGCTCCGTCAGCGGCGGGGGGGAGAGATACGCAGTATTTT.

This clonotype was counted once. The chain is built from TRBV9 and TRBJ1-6; the D is unclear. The V end was cut by 0 bases, the J end by 0 bases, with 4 bases between. From germline, CDR1 is SGDLS and CDR2 YYNGEE. The CDR3 runs to 15 residues. The DNA for the CDR3 is TGTGCCAGCAGCGTAGGGAGCTCCTATAATTCACCCCTCCACTTT. Translating it yields CASSVGSSYNSPLHF.

This clonotype was detected many times. This CDR3 is CASSLGISGADQPQHF. The CDR3, as DNA: TGTGCCAGCAGTTTAGGCATATCAGGCGCCGATCAGCCCCAGCATTTT. The chain links TRBV28 to TRBJ1-5; D gene uncertain. V shed 2 bases and J shed 5 bases, with 16 bases lying between them. The CDR3 totals 16 residues. Per the germline V gene, CDR1 is MDHEN and CDR2 is SYDVKM.

The rearrangement links TRBV10-3 to TRBJ2-7; unclear D gene. There are 13 residues in the CDR3. Per germline, CDR1 ENHRY and CDR2 SYGVKD. With 10 bases removed from V and 0 bases from J, the gap between germline ends came to 13 bases. The CDR3 sequence: CATLPGPSYEQYF. In DNA, the CDR3 is TGTGCCACCCTCCCCGGACCCTCCTACGAGCAGTACTTC.

In its sample, this clonotype was seen many times. The rearrangement joins TRBV20-1 to TRBJ2-4, with D possibly TRBD1 on 6 matching bases. The ends were cut back, 3 bases at V and 0 bases at J, with 12 bases in the middle. The CDR3 length is 15 residues. Germline-derived CDR1 and CDR2 are DFQATT and SNEGSKA (reference sequence). This chain's CDR3 is CSASGQGIAKNIQYF. DNA for the CDR3: TGCAGTGCTAGCGGGCAGGGGATAGCCAAAAACATTCAGTACTTC.

The genes are TRBV11-1 and TRBJ1-2; D is perhaps TRBD1 (6 bases). The V and J ends lost 5 bases and 2 bases respectively, with 18 bases between them. The germline V gene encodes CDR1 SGHAT and CDR2 FQDESV (reference sequence). CDR3 length equals 16 residues. CDR3 loop: CASSPIEGGGNYGYTF. The CDR3, as DNA: TGTGCCAGCAGCCCCATCGAAGGGGGGGGGAACTATGGCTACACCTTC.

Notes on this clonotype: One end of the junction fails to match germline, which may point to a read error. The rearrangement joins TRBV7-2 to TRBJ2-4, with D possibly being TRBD2 (6 bases). This CDR3 spans 13 amino acids. From germline, CDR1 is SGHTA and CDR2 FQGNSA. CDR3 region: CVSSLGGANIQYF. DNA of the CDR3: TGTGTCAGCAGCTTGGGGGGAGCGAACATTCAGTACTTC.

The genes are TRBV7-3 and TRBJ1-2, with D maybe TRBD1 (5 bases). V was cut by 5 bases and J by 0 bases, with 16 bases left in between. The length of the CDR3 is 16 residues. CDR1 SGHTA and CDR2 FQGTGA come from the germline V gene. The CDR3 nucleotides are TGTGCCAGCAGCCTACATCCAGGGTTAGCTAACTATGGCTACACCTTC. Translated: CASSLHPGLANYGYTF.

This chain links TRBV15 with TRBJ2-5, with D possibly matching TRBD2 (5 bases). CDR1 is LNHNV, CDR2 YYDKDF, per germline (reference sequence). The CDR3 is made up of 14 amino acids. Trimming pared 3 bases from V and 5 bases from J, leaving 13 bases between. The chain's CDR3 is CATSRGGGVETQYF. DNA of the CDR3: TGTGCCACCAGCAGGGGCGGAGGTGTGGAGACCCAGTACTTC.

V usage is TRBV25-1 and J usage is TRBJ2-7; D is unresolved. V lost 2 bases and J lost 3, with 8 bases in between. Germline CDR1 and CDR2: MGHDK and SYGVNS. This CDR3 is 13 amino acids long. This chain's CDR3 is CASSEGIDYEQYF. The CDR3 nucleotides are TGTGCCAGCAGTGAAGGAATAGACTACGAGCAGTACTTC.